This T cell receptor (beta chain) is drawn from a study of shared clonotypes between healthy human individuals. The protocol was immunoSEQ multiplex PCR, while the TCRdb copy is restricted to in-frame clones and leaves out a portion. The data hold some 2.1 million clones, with 90% to 95% observed a single time. Positively selected for CCR7, the CD45RO-negative cells used as naive CD8 cells excluded terminally differentiated effector memory CD45RA+ cells. Caucasian adults residing in Nashville, Tennessee made up all the donors. Germline-derived CDR1 and CDR2 are LNHDA and SQIVND (reference sequence). Trimming removed 4 bases at V and 3 bases at J, with 15 bases between. The CDR3 spans 15 residues.

Sequencing was done on a sample of naive CD8+ T cells from PBMCs. The TCR sequence derives from a man younger than 35 in good health. Some clones in this sample may be carry-over from other donors' samples. The rearrangement joins TRBV19 to TRBJ1-1, with a tentative D call TRBD1 (6 bases). In DNA form, the CDR3 reads TGTGCCAGTAGTAATAACAGGGTCGTGTACACTGAAGCTTTCTTT. This sequence encodes CASSNNRVVYTEAFF. The entire variable domain, with the rest obtained from reference TRBV19 and TRBJ1-1, is as follows: DGGITQSPKYLFRKEGQNVTLSCEQNLNHDAMYWYRQDPGQGLRLIYYSQIVNDFQKGDIAEGYSVSREKKESFPLTVTSAQKNPTAFYLCASSNNRVVYTEAFFGQGTRLTVV.